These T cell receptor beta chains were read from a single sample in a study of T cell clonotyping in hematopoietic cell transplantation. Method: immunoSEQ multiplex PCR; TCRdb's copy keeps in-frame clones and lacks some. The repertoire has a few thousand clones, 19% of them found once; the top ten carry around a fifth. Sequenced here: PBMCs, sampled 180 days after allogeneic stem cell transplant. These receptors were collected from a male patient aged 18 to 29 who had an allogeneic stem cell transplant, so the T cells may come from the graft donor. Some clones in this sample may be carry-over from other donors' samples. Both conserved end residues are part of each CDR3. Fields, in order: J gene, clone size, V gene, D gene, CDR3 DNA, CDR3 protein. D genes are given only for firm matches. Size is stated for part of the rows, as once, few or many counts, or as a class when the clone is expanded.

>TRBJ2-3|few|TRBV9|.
TGTGCCAGCAGCGTAGATCTGTTCCCCACTAGCACAGATACGCAGTATTTT
CASSVDLFPTSTDTQYF
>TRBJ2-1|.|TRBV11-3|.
TGTGCCAGCAGCTACGGTAACAATGAGCAGTTCTTC
CASSYGNNEQFF
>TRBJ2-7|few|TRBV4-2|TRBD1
TGTGCTGCAGGGACAGGGCACGAGCAGTACTTC
CAAGTGHEQYF
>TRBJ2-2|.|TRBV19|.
TGTGCCAGCGAAACTAGCTTGCGATCTGGGGAGCTGTTTTTT
CASETSLRSGELFF
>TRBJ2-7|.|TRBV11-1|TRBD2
TGTGCCAGCAGCTTAGCGGGGACTAGCGGGGGATCCTACGAGCAGTACTTC
CASSLAGTSGGSYEQYF
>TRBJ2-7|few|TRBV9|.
TGTGCCAGCAGCGCGAGTTTTGTGAGAGCGGACGAGCAGTACTTC
CASSASFVRADEQYF
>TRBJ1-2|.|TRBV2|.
TGTGCCAGCAGTGAACAAGCAGGGGCCTATGGCTACACCTTC
CASSEQAGAYGYTF
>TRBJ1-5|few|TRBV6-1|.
TGTGCCAGCGGACCGGGACCGGGAAGCAATCAGCCCCAGCATTTT
CASGPGPGSNQPQHF
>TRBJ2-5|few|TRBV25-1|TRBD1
TGTGCCAGCAGTGAAGGAAACCACAGGGGAGAGACCCAGTACTTC
CASSEGNHRGETQYF
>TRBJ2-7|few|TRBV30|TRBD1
TGTGCCTGGACCTCGGGGACAGGCCAGGGGTACTTC
CAWTSGTGQGYF
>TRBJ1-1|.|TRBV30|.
TGTGCCTGGAGACAACTGAACACTGAAGCTTTCTTT
CAWRQLNTEAFF
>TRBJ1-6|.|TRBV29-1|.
TGCAGCGTCGATGGCCCGGGAAATTCACCCCTCCACTTT
CSVDGPGNSPLHF
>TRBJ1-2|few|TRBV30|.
TGTGCCTGGAGTGGGCGGGGTCCAATACGTGGCTACACCTTC
CAWSGRGPIRGYTF
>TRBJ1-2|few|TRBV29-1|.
TGCAGCGTTCAACAGGGAGACTATGGCTACACCTTC
CSVQQGDYGYTF
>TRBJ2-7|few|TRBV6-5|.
TGTGCCAGCATGTCCGAAGCCCCCTACGAGCAGTACTTC
CASMSEAPYEQYF
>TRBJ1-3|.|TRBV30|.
TGTGCCTGGAGTTACCAGGGAAACACCATATATTTT
CAWSYQGNTIYF
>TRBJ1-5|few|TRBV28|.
TGTGCCAGCAGTTTTTCCGACCCTAGCAATCAGCCCCAGCATTTT
CASSFSDPSNQPQHF
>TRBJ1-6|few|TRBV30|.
TGTGCCTGGAGCGGACGCGGGGGTTCCGATTCACCCCTCCACTTT
CAWSGRGGSDSPLHF
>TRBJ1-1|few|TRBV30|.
TGTGCCTGGGAGCGGAACACTGAAGCTTTCTTT
CAWERNTEAFF
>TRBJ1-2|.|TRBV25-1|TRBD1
TGTGCCAGCAGTGAACGGACAGGGTTTATCTATGGCTACACCTTC
CASSERTGFIYGYTF
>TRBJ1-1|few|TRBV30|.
TGTGCCTGGAGTGTGGTGGGGTTGAGGGCTGAAGCTTTCTTT
CAWSVVGLRAEAFF
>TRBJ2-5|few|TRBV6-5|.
TGTGCCAGCAGTTACACCGTCGATCCAATCGGGGAGACCCAGTACTTC
CASSYTVDPIGETQYF
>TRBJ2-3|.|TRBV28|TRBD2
TGTGCCAGCAGCGGACTAGCGGGAGCGGGAGATACGCAGTATTTT
CASSGLAGAGDTQYF
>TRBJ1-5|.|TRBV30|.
TGTGCCTGGGGCGGACAGACGAATCAGCCCCAGCATTTT
CAWGGQTNQPQHF
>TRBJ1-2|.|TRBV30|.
TGTGCCTGGAGTGTGGGATATGGCTACACCTTC
CAWSVGYGYTF
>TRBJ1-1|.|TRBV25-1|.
TGTGCCAGCAGTGGCCTCTTGACTGCGGACAGTATTGGCACTGAAGCTTTCTTT
CASSGLLTADSIGTEAFF
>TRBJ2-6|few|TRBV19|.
TGTGCCAGTAGTATCTCAGGGGCCAACGTCCTGACTTTC
CASSISGANVLTF
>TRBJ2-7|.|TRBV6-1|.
TGTGCCAGCAGTGAAGCGGGGGGGCCCTACGAGCAGTACTTC
CASSEAGGPYEQYF
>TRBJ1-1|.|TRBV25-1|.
TGTGCCAGCAGTGAATGGGCAAGCACTGAAGCTTTCTTT
CASSEWASTEAFF
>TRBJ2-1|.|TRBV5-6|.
TGTGCCAGCAGCAAGGGTCCCACCTCCTACAATGAGCAGTTCTTC
CASSKGPTSYNEQFF
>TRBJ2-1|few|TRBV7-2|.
TGTGCCAGCAGCTGGGCGCACGGCAATGAGCAGTTCTTC
CASSWAHGNEQFF
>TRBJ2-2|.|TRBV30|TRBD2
TGTGCCTGGACCTTTGGACTAGCGGGGGTAGTCGGGGAGCTGTTTTTT
CAWTFGLAGVVGELFF
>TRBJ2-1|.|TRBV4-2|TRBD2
TGTGCCAGCAGCGGGGGAGCGGGAGACGACAATGAGCAGTTCTTC
CASSGGAGDDNEQFF
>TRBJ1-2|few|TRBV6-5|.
TGTGCCAGCAGTTACTCGCATCTATACACGGTCGATGGCTACACCTTC
CASSYSHLYTVDGYTF
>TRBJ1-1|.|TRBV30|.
TGTGCCTGGAGTAGGCCAAGTTTTGCCCAAGCTTTCTTT
CAWSRPSFAQAFF
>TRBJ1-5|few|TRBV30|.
TGTGCCTGGGCCGGGACCAATAAATATCAGCCCCAGCATTTT
CAWAGTNKYQPQHF
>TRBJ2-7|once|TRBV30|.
TGTGCCTGGGACAGTAGATCCTACGAGCAGTACTTC
CAWDSRSYEQYF
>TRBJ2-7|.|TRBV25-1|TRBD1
TGTGCCAGCAGCCGGGACAGGGGAACCTACGAGCAGTACTTC
CASSRDRGTYEQYF
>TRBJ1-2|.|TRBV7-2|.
TGTGCCAGCAGCTTAGGGAGGGCAGACTATGGCTACACCTTC
CASSLGRADYGYTF
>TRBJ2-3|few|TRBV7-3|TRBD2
TGTGCCAGCAGCCGGACTAGCGGGAACACAGATACGCAGTATTTT
CASSRTSGNTDTQYF
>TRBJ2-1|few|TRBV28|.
TGTGCCAGCAGTCGAGGCAGCGGCCCCGGCCAAGGGGATGAGCAGTTCTTC
CASSRGSGPGQGDEQFF
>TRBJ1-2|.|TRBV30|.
TGTGCCTGGAGCCGGCAAGCGGAGGGCTACACCTTC
CAWSRQAEGYTF
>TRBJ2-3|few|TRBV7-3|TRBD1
TGTGCCAGCAGCCCCACAGGGGACACAGATACGCAGTATTTT
CASSPTGDTDTQYF
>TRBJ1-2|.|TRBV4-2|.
TGTGCCAGCAGCCAGATACCCCGGGACAAGGACTATGGCTACACCTTC
CASSQIPRDKDYGYTF
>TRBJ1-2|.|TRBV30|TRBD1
TGTGCCTGGAGTGGACAGGGGACTGGCTACACCTTC
CAWSGQGTGYTF
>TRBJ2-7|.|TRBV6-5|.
TGTGCCAGCAGTTCAGGGCCGTGGGGAGAGCAGTACTTC
CASSSGPWGEQYF
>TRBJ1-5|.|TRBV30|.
TGTGCCTGGGCGACAGGTCGGAATCAGCCCCAGCATTTT
CAWATGRNQPQHF
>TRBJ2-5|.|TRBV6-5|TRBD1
TGTGCCAGCCGGGACAGTCAAGAGACCCAGTACTTC
CASRDSQETQYF
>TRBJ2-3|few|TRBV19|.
TGTGCCAGTAGTATAAGGCCAAACCCCACAGATACGCAGTATTTT
CASSIRPNPTDTQYF
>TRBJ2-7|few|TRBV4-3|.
TGCGCCAGCAGCCAAGATTGGGGAGGGGGAGAGGCCTACGAGCAGTACTTC
CASSQDWGGGEAYEQYF
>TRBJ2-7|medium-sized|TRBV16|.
TGTGCCAGCAGCCCCTACATCCGGGGCAACGAGCAGTACTTC
CASSPYIRGNEQYF
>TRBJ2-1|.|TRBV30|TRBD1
TGTGCCTGGAGACTCCGGGACAGGGGGCGCAATGAGCAGTTCTTC
CAWRLRDRGRNEQFF
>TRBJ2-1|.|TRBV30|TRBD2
TGTGCCTGGGATAGCGGGAGGGGCTACAATGAGCAGTTCTTC
CAWDSGRGYNEQFF
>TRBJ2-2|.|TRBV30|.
TGTGCCTGGAGTGCCCTCTATACCGGGGAGCTGTTTTTT
CAWSALYTGELFF
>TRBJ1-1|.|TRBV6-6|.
TGTGCCAGCAGTATTACAGAGAACACTGAAGCTTTCTTT
CASSITENTEAFF
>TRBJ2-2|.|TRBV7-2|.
TGTGCCAGCAGCCCGACTATCCTAACCGGGGAGCTGTTTTTT
CASSPTILTGELFF
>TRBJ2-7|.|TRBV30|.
TGTGCCTGGAGCGCTACAGGTGATTTGAACGAGCAGTACTTC
CAWSATGDLNEQYF
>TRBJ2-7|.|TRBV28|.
TGTGCCAGCAGTTTGTCTGGGGGCGAGCAGTACTTC
CASSLSGGEQYF
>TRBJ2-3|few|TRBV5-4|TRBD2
TGTGCCAGCCGCGGGAGGCCCTTCGCGGATACGCAGTATTTT
CASRGRPFADTQYF
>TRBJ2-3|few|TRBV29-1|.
TGCAGCGTTGACCGGGGCCGATCCACAGATACGCAGTATTTT
CSVDRGRSTDTQYF